This TCR beta chain is from a study of cytotoxic CD8 clonotypes in ibrutinib-treated CLL. Across the whole study: IGHV unmutated roughly 18; relapsed/refractory about a dozen; treatment-naive about 14. Across samples, productive templates numbered more than 200,000 and productive rearrangements reached 80,000 to 95,000 on average.

TCRdb's copy holds only in-frame clones and misses some; the assay was immunoSEQ multiplex PCR. The data show about 140,000 clones, 70% to 80% seen once. Whole-study findings and limits: Exceeding age-matched healthy donors, baseline clonality also tracked the counts of circulating CD8+ T cells.

The germline V gene encodes CDR1 KGHSH and CDR2 LQKENI. V was shortened by 3 bases and J by 4 bases, with 11 bases between the two germline ends. This CDR3 spans 14 amino acids. Comments on this clone: Its antigen is unidentified.

V gene TRBV18 combines with J gene TRBJ2-3; D perhaps matches TRBD2 (6 bases). The source material was PBMCs, sampled after 24 months of ibrutinib treatment. The receptor was isolated from a human donor with chronic lymphocytic leukemia. CDR3 DNA: TGTGCCAGCTCACCGCCAGGAGGGTCAGATACGCAGTATTTT. This gives the protein CASSPPGGSDTQYF.